This T cell receptor (beta chain) was recovered during a study of cytomegalovirus exposure and HLA in healthy donors. The wider study: Early on, a data release was issued that held approximately 78 million unique TCRs from HLA-typed donors.

In regard to this clone: As yet, its antigen is unknown.

Study results and limitations: A few chains tied to CMV proved CMV antigen-specific in vitro.

Primers for the PCR totalled 60 Vbeta and 13 Jbeta. TCRdb keeps only in-frame clones here, not all; method: immunoSEQ multiplex PCR. The sample includes approximately 190,000 clones, about 70% of them seen just once. The CDR3 is made up of 13 amino acids. Trimming shortened V by 7 bases and J by 2 bases, and 11 bases separated the two germline ends. Germline values: CDR1 LNHDA, CDR2 SQIVND (reference sequence). Source material: PBMCs. The rearrangement joins TRBV19 to TRBJ1-2; D is uncertain. This clonotype originated in a man aged 35-49 years in good health and CMV-seropositive. As DNA, the CDR3 is TGTGCCAGTACCTCATCCAGAAACTATGGCTACACCTTC. Its translation: CASTSSRNYGYTF.